Below are 9 T cell receptor beta chains sequenced from a single sample in a study of PD-L1 blockade in urothelial cancer. Time point of the sample: peripheral blood 6 weeks after treatment start. The method was immunoSEQ multiplex PCR; TCRdb's version includes in-frame clones alone and lacks a portion of them. The sample has fewer than 85,000 clones, around nine tenths seen once; the top ten hold approximately 10%. The input for sequencing was PBMCs, taken around atezolizumab (anti-PD-L1) treatment. The receptors were sampled from a man aged 60-69 years with urothelial cancer.

This chain joins TRBV7-9 and TRBJ1-2, with 8 bases that match TRBD1. The CDR3 runs 14 residues. With 5 bases clipped from V and 6 bases from J, the junction kept 8 bases outside the gene matches. CDR1 is SEHNR, CDR2 FQNEAQ, per germline (reference sequence). The CDR3 DNA is TGTGCCAGCAGCGCCCCAGGGGGCGCACATGGCTACACCTTC. It encodes CASSAPGGAHGYTF.

The chain employs TRBV19 and TRBJ1-6; 9 bases map to TRBD1. From germline, CDR1 is LNHDA and CDR2 SQIVND (reference sequence). The junction had 4 bases not matched to a gene; V was cut back by 5 bases and J by 5 bases. The CDR3 has 15 amino acids. CDR3 nucleotide sequence: TGTGCCAGTAGTCGATGGACAGGGGATAATTCACCCCTCCACTTT. The encoded protein is CASSRWTGDNSPLHF.

This sequence joins TRBV7-2 and TRBJ1-2; D may be TRBD1 (6 bases). V lost 5 bases and J lost 4, with 8 bases in between. Germline assignment: CDR1 SGHTA and CDR2 FQGNSA. The CDR3 covers 12 residues. Here the CDR3 reads CASSVQGYGYTF. CDR3 sequence (DNA): TGTGCCAGCAGCGTACAGGGCTATGGCTACACCTTC.

The chain carries TRBV6-1 and TRBJ2-3; tentatively, D is TRBD2 (5 bases). Germline V gene lookup returns CDR1 MNHNS and CDR2 SASEGT. Trimming left V 10 bases short and J 2 bases short, with 16 bases between. The CDR3 loop spans 14 amino acids. CDR3 nucleotides: TGTGCCACCCGACCCCGGACTCTCACAGATACGCAGTATTTT. Translating it yields CATRPRTLTDTQYF.

This clone appeared a single time. The V gene is TRBV5-1, the J gene TRBJ2-3; possibly TRBD1 for D (6 bases). The CDR3 contains 14 residues. Germline V gene data show CDR1 as SGHRS and CDR2 as YFSETQ. V was trimmed by 5 bases and J by 6 bases, leaving 16 bases between them. CDR3 sequence: CASSKDRWGDTQYF. The CDR3 bases are TGCGCCAGCAGTAAAGACAGGTGGGGGGATACGCAGTATTTT.

This sequence joins TRBV19 and TRBJ1-5; D not certain. Germline CDR1 is LNHDA and CDR2 is SQIVND (reference sequence). CDR3 length: 14 amino acids. The V gene lost 10 bases and the J gene lost 5 bases, with 18 bases spanning the gap. CDR3 DNA sequence: TGTGCCACCAAAGACGTGGGCGCTCATCAGCCCCAGCATTTT. Translation: CATKDVGAHQPQHF.

The chain uses TRBV28 and TRBJ2-4, with D possibly matching TRBD1 (5 bases). The CDR3 contains 16 residues. Germline CDR1 and CDR2: MDHEN and SYDVKM. The V end was cut by 4 bases, the J end by 0 bases, with 13 bases between. The CDR3 sequence: CASSSGQILAKNIQYF. The CDR3 region has the DNA TGTGCCAGCAGTTCAGGACAAATCCTAGCCAAAAACATTCAGTACTTC.

This rearrangement joins TRBV30 to TRBJ2-1; D is unclear. V was trimmed by 3 bases and J by 2 bases, leaving 8 bases between them. The CDR3 consists of 13 residues. In germline, CDR1 is GTSNPN, CDR2 SVGIG (reference sequence). The CDR3 DNA reads TGTGCCTGGAGCAGAGCGACCTACAATGAGCAGTTCTTC. It specifies CAWSRATYNEQFF.

The chain recombines TRBV28 with TRBJ1-3, with 7 bases that match TRBD1. The CDR3 length is 16 residues. Germline lookup yields CDR1 MDHEN and CDR2 SYDVKM. V shed 7 bases, J shed 0 bases, and the junction held 9 bases outside the gene matches. The CDR3 nucleotides read TGTGCCAGCACTGGGACAGCCGGGGGCTCTGGAAACACCATATATTTT. Its protein product is CASTGTAGGSGNTIYF.